These 18 T cell receptor beta chains were sequenced from one sample in a study of blood T cell repertoires in COVID-19. Profiling relied on immunoSEQ multiplex PCR, and the TCRdb table lists in-frame clones only, not all of them. The table has about 200,000 clones, 84% seen once. The sample consisted of peripheral blood. The receptors originated from a woman aged 45 to 65 with active or convalescent COVID-19.

The rearrangement joins TRBV5-1 to TRBJ2-2, with D hard to call. The CDR3 is made up of 15 amino acids. Trimming stripped 1 base from V and 3 bases from J, with 10 bases between. Germline lookup yields CDR1 SGHRS and CDR2 YFSETQ. Here the CDR3 DNA reads TGCGCCAGCAGCTTGCATCGGCAGGACACCGGGGAGCTGTTTTTT. The encoded protein is CASSLHRQDTGELFF.

The chain joins TRBV27 to TRBJ2-5, with 7 positions matching TRBD1. The length of the CDR3 is 15 residues. The J segment lost 1 base and the V segment lost 6 bases, leaving 8 bases of the junction unmatched. Per germline, CDR1 MNHEY and CDR2 SMNVEV (reference sequence). The CDR3 sequence: CASSKQGIVQETQYF. CDR3 nucleotides: TGTGCCAGCAGCAAACAGGGGATCGTCCAAGAGACCCAGTACTTC.

V is TRBV3-1 (or the pseudogene TRBV3-2) and J is TRBJ1-4; D remains unclear. Germline V gives CDR1 LGHDT, CDR2 YNNKEL (reference sequence). There are 16 residues in the CDR3. V lost 4 bases to trimming and J lost 4 bases, with 16 bases between them. The CDR3 reads CASSLDPQRGNEKLFF. The DNA for the CDR3 is TGTGCCAGCAGCCTCGACCCACAGCGGGGTAATGAAAAACTGTTTTTT.

The chain carries TRBV7-9 and TRBJ1-5, with D hard to call. Germline loops: CDR1 SEHNR, CDR2 FQNEAQ (reference sequence). The CDR3 is 15 residues long. The V end was cut by 1 base, the J end by 6 bases, with 13 bases between. The DNA of the CDR3 is TGTGCCAGCAGCTTAGTCAGGCTTTCAGGTCAGCCCCAGCATTTT. This sequence encodes CASSLVRLSGQPQHF.

The CDR3 loop reads CASSLMASGQETQYF. CDR3 in DNA: TGTGCCAGCAGCTTAATGGCTAGCGGACAAGAGACCCAGTACTTC. V gene TRBV7-3 combines with J gene TRBJ2-5; 7 bases align to TRBD2. The V gene's germline CDR1 is SGHTA and CDR2 FQGTGA. The length of the CDR3 is 15 residues. V shed 1 base and J 2 bases; nucleotides not matched to a gene: 4.

This rearrangement joins TRBV5-1 to TRBJ1-1; 7 bases map to TRBD1. The junction had 8 bases not matched to a gene; V was cut back by 4 bases and J by 2 bases. This CDR3 comprises 15 residues. The germline V gene encodes CDR1 SGHRS and CDR2 YFSETQ. The CDR3 region is CASSKTGDYNTEAFF. CDR3 bases: TGCGCCAGCAGCAAAACAGGGGATTACAACACTGAAGCTTTCTTT. Drawing the rest from reference TRBV5-1 and TRBJ1-1, the complete variable domain is KAGVTQTPRYLIKTRGQQVTLSCSPISGHRSVSWYQQTPGQGLQFLFEYFSETQRNKGNFPGRFSGRQFSNSRSEMNVSTLELGDSALYLCASSKTGDYNTEAFFGQGTRLTVV.

This clone appeared a single time. The chain links TRBV7-2 to TRBJ2-3, with no clear D. The V gene's germline CDR1 is SGHTA and CDR2 FQGNSA. V lost 3 bases to trimming and J lost 6 bases, with 10 bases between them. The CDR3 covers 13 residues. The CDR3 here is CASSFLSPDTQYF. CDR3 bases: TGTGCCAGCAGCTTCCTTAGTCCCGATACGCAGTATTTT.

This sequence joins TRBV28 and TRBJ1-2; D is undetermined. V shed 7 bases and J shed 3 bases, with 9 bases lying between them. The CDR3 has 12 residues. Germline V gene sequence: CDR1 MDHEN, CDR2 SYDVKM. The CDR3 nucleotides are TGTGCCAGCAACTTTCCGGACTATGGCTACACCTTC. It encodes CASNFPDYGYTF.

J is TRBJ2-7 and V is TRBV27; unclear D gene. Germline V CDR1 and CDR2: MNHEY, SMNVEV (reference sequence). CDR3 length equals 14 residues. Trimming shortened V by 5 bases and J by 0 bases, and 11 bases separated the two germline ends. CDR3 sequence: CASSPRLASYEQYV. CDR3 coding DNA: TGTGCCAGCAGTCCCCGACTGGCCTCCTACGAGCAGTACGTC.

This clone was observed a single time. V and J are TRBV19 and TRBJ1-5; TRBD1 matches at 7 bases. The CDR3 length is 15 residues. Trimming at V came to 5 bases and at J to 7 bases, leaving 11 bases not matched to a gene. The V gene's germline CDR1 is LNHDA and CDR2 SQIVND (reference sequence). In DNA form, the CDR3 reads TGTGCCAGTAGTGCGAATACAGGGGCATGGCAGCCCCAGCATTTT. This translates into CASSANTGAWQPQHF. The full variable domain, rest sourced from reference TRBV19 and TRBJ1-5, is DGGITQSPKYLFRKEGQNVTLSCEQNLNHDAMYWYRQDPGQGLRLIYYSQIVNDFQKGDIAEGYSVSREKKESFPLTVTSAQKNPTAFYLCASSANTGAWQPQHFGDGTRLSIL.

The chain's CDR3 is CASSLSDRENYGYTF. In DNA, the CDR3 is TGTGCCAGCAGCTTATCGGACAGGGAAAACTATGGCTACACCTTC. The J gene is TRBJ1-2, the V gene TRBV7-3; 8 bases fit TRBD1. V trimming: 2 bases; J trimming: 2 bases; junction bases outside the gene matches: 4. Germline V gene sequence: CDR1 SGHTA, CDR2 FQGTGA. The CDR3 loop spans 15 amino acids. The variable domain in full, with the rest retrieved from reference TRBV7-3 and TRBJ1-2, is GAGVSQTPSNKVTEKGKYVELRCDPISGHTALYWYRQSLGQGPEFLIYFQGTGAADDSGLPNDRFFAVRPEGSVSTLKIQRTERGDSAVYLCASSLSDRENYGYTFGSGTRLTVV.

The rearrangement joins TRBV5-4 to TRBJ1-1; possibly TRBD1 for D (5 bases). Trimming pared 4 bases from V and 5 bases from J, leaving 24 bases between. This CDR3 is built from 17 residues. Germline loops: CDR1 SGHNT, CDR2 YYREEE (reference sequence). The CDR3 loop reads CASSPHPTGGGWTEAFF. The DNA of the CDR3 is TGTGCCAGCAGCCCTCACCCCACTGGGGGGGGTTGGACTGAAGCTTTCTTT.

V and J are TRBV6-1 and TRBJ2-3; D may be TRBD2 (6 bases). CDR3 length: 15 residues. CDR1 is MNHNS, CDR2 SASEGT, per germline. Trimming left V 3 bases short and J 2 bases short, with 12 bases between. The CDR3 coding sequence is TGTGCCAGCAGTGACCTGTCGCGGGACACAGATACGCAGTATTTT. Its translation is CASSDLSRDTDTQYF.

The chain combines TRBV4-1 with TRBJ2-7, with 9 positions matching TRBD1. Trimming removed 1 base from V and 3 bases from J; junction bases left unmatched: 4. Germline-derived CDR1 and CDR2 are MGHRA and YSYEKL. The CDR3 extends over 15 amino acids. CDR3 protein: CASSQAPGQGYEQYF. The CDR3 nucleotides are TGCGCCAGCAGCCAAGCGCCGGGACAGGGCTACGAGCAGTACTTC.

This clone has only a few counts. The gene calls are TRBV19 and TRBJ2-5; possible D gene TRBD2, 5 bases. Germline CDR1 reads LNHDA; CDR2 reads SQIVND (reference sequence). V was trimmed by 5 bases and J by 9 bases, leaving 13 bases between them. CDR3 size: 12 residues. CDR3: CASSSRVGAQYF. CDR3 DNA: TGTGCCAGTAGTTCACGGGTGGGAGCCCAGTACTTC.

CDR3 in amino acids: CASSYSTLCGGQPQHF. The CDR3 bases are TGTGCCAGCAGTTACTCGACCCTATGCGGAGGTCAGCCCCAGCATTTT. This sequence joins TRBV6-7 and TRBJ1-5; D is unresolved. TRBV6-7 is flagged as an ORF with uncertain function. Trimming cost V 0 bases and J 6 bases, with 15 bases left between them. The CDR3 contains 16 residues.

This chain uses TRBV28 with TRBJ1-2; 9 bases align to TRBD1. The CDR3 sequence is 14 residues long. Germline CDR1 is MDHEN and CDR2 is SYDVKM. The J segment lost 4 bases and the V segment lost 2 bases, leaving 2 bases of the junction unmatched. DNA of the CDR3: TGTGCCAGCAGTTTAAGACAGGGGGTCTATGGCTACACCTTC. The encoded protein is CASSLRQGVYGYTF.

The chain uses TRBV30 and TRBJ2-6, with TRBD1 matching over 10 bases. CDR1 GTSNPN and CDR2 SVGIG come from the germline V gene (reference sequence). The CDR3 totals 20 residues. The trim removed 2 bases at V and 2 bases at J, leaving 15 bases unmatched. The CDR3 loop is CAWSRSIGGTGDAGANVLTF. CDR3 sequence (DNA): TGTGCCTGGAGTAGATCCATCGGGGGGACAGGGGACGCTGGGGCCAACGTCCTGACTTTC. The complete variable domain, with remaining parts taken from reference TRBV30 and TRBJ2-6, reads SQTIHQWPATLVQPVGSPLSLECTVEGTSNPNLYWYRQAAGRGLQLLFYSVGIGQISSEVPQNLSASRPQDRQFILSSKKLLLSDSGFYLCAWSRSIGGTGDAGANVLTFGAGSRLTVL.